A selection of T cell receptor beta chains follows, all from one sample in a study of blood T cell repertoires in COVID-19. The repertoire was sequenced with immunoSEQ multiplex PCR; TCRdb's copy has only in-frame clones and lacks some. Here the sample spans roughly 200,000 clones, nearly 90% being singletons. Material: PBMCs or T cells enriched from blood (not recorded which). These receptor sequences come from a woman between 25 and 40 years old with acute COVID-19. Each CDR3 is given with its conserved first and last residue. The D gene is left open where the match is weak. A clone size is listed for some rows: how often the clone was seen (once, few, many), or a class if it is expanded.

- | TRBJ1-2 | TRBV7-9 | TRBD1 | CASSLGQTTLTNGYTF | TGTGCCAGCAGCTTGGGACAGACTACACTGACTAATGGCTACACCTTC
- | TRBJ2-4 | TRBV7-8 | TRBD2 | CASSPSGTAQYF | TGTGCCAGCAGCCCTAGCGGGACCGCTCAGTACTTC
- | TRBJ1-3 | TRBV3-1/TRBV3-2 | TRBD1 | CASSRTGGGNTIYF | TGTGCCAGCAGTCGGACAGGGGGCGGAAACACCATATATTTT
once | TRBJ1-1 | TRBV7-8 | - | CASRLRAIERTEAFF | TGTGCCAGCCGTTTGAGGGCCATCGAACGGACTGAAGCTTTCTTT
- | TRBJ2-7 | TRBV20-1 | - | CSAGHYEQYF | TGCAGTGCTGGACACTACGAGCAGTACTTC
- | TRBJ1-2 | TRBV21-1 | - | CAGPDIGGYTF | TGTGCCGGGCCGGACATCGGCGGCTACACCTTC
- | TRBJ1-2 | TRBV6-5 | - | CASSYSEAGGYTF | TGTGCCAGCAGTTACTCAGAGGCGGGAGGCTACACCTTC
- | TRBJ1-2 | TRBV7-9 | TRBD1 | CASSRAGQGVANYGYTF | TGTGCCAGCAGCCGAGCGGGACAGGGAGTTGCTAACTATGGCTACACCTTC
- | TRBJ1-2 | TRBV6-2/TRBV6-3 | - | CASSYSEFGYTF | TGTGCCAGCAGTTACTCGGAGTTTGGCTACACCTTC
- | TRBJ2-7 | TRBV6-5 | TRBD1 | CASSRTGIYEQYF | TGTGCCAGCAGCCGGACAGGGATCTACGAGCAGTACTTC
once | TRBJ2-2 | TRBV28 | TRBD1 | CATHRGTGELFF | TGTGCCACCCACAGGGGAACCGGGGAGCTGTTTTTT
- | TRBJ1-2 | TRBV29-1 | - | CSVVTSHREGTNYGYTF | TGCAGCGTTGTCACTTCCCACAGGGAGGGTACAAACTATGGCTACACCTTC
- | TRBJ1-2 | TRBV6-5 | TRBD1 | CASSLTQGRHGYTF | TGTGCCAGCTCGCTAACACAGGGGAGGCATGGCTACACCTTC
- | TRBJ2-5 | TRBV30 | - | CACVAQETQYF | TGTGCCTGCGTGGCCCAAGAGACCCAGTACTTC
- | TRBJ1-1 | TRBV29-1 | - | CSAEMAWNTEAFF | TGCAGCGCCGAAATGGCTTGGAACACTGAAGCTTTCTTT
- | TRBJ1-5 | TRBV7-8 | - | CASSRAQNSNQPQHF | TGTGCCAGCAGCCGGGCACAGAATAGCAATCAGCCCCAGCATTTT
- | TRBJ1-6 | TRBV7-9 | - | CASIQDGGSPLHF | TGTGCCAGCATCCAAGACGGGGGTTCACCCCTCCACTTT
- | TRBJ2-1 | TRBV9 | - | CASSVDGRVPFF | TGTGCCAGCAGCGTAGATGGGCGGGTTCCGTTCTTC
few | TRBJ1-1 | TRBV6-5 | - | CASSYFAGGTEAFF | TGTGCCAGCAGTTATTTCGCTGGGGGGACTGAAGCTTTCTTT
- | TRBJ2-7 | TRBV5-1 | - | CASSLSGIQGYEQYF | TGCGCCAGCAGCTTGTCAGGGATTCAGGGGTACGAGCAGTACTTC
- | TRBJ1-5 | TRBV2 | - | CASSERGSSNQPQHF | TGTGCCAGCAGTGAACGGGGTAGCAGCAATCAGCCCCAGCATTTT
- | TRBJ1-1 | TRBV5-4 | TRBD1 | CASSWGTGGTEAFF | TGTGCCAGCAGCTGGGGGACAGGTGGGACTGAAGCTTTCTTT
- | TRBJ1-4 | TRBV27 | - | CASSSAGSYNEKLFF | TGTGCCAGCAGTTCTGCCGGGAGCTATAATGAAAAGCTGTTTTTT
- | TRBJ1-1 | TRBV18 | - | CASSPDSWANTEAFF | TGTGCCAGCTCACCTGACAGCTGGGCGAACACTGAAGCTTTCTTT
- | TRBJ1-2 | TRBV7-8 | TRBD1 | CASSYDRVDYTF | TGTGCCAGCAGCTACGACAGGGTTGACTACACCTTC
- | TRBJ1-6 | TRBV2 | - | CASSGGQSSPLHF | TGTGCCAGCAGTGGAGGACAGTCTTCACCCCTCCACTTT
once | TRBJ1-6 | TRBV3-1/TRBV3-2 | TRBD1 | CASSQDGQGANSPLHF | TGTGCCAGCAGCCAAGATGGACAGGGGGCTAATTCACCCCTCCACTTT
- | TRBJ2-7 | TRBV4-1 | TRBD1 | CASSQGSGTGYEQYF | TGCGCCAGCAGCCAAGGTTCCGGGACAGGTTACGAGCAGTACTTC
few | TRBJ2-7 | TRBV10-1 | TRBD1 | CASSEGHDRGRIYEQYF | TGCGCCAGCAGTGAGGGCCACGACAGGGGCCGGATTTACGAGCAGTACTTC
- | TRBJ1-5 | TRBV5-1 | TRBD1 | CASSPQGNQPQHF | TGCGCCAGCAGCCCACAGGGGAATCAGCCCCAGCATTTT
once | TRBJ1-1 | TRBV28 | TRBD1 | CASSLSSAGGGPEAFF | TGTGCCAGCAGTTTATCGTCCGCAGGGGGCGGACCTGAAGCTTTCTTT
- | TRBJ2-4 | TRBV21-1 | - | CASSGDKFSQTAKNIQYF | TGTGCCAGCAGCGGGGACAAGTTTTCCCAAACAGCCAAAAACATTCAGTACTTC
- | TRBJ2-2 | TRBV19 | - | CASVLTLTGELFF | TGTGCCAGTGTCCTAACTCTCACCGGGGAGCTGTTTTTT
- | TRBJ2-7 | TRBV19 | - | CASSTSGGAYEQYF | TGTGCCAGTAGTACGAGCGGCGGCGCCTACGAGCAGTACTTC
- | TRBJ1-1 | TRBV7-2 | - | CASSLAVSGTEAFF | TGTGCCAGCAGCTTAGCGGTTTCGGGCACTGAAGCTTTCTTT
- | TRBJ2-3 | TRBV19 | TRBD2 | CASSASSGGAGTDTQYF | TGTGCCAGTAGTGCATCTAGCGGGGGGGCCGGCACAGATACGCAGTATTTT
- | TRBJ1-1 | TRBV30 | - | CAWIRPSGNTEAFF | TGTGCCTGGATTCGACCTAGCGGGAACACTGAAGCTTTCTTT
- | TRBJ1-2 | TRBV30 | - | CAWIVRGRGGYTF | TGTGCCTGGATTGTGCGGGGACGGGGGGGCTACACCTTC
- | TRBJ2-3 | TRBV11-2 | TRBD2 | CASSSVAGDTDTQYF | TGTGCCAGCAGCTCCGTAGCGGGGGACACAGATACGCAGTATTTT
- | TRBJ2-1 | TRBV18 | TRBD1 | CASSPGDRPYNEQFF | TGTGCCAGCTCCCCCGGGGACAGACCATACAATGAGCAGTTCTTC
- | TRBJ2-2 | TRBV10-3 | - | CAISSDRNTGELFF | TGTGCCATCAGTTCTGACAGGAACACCGGGGAGCTGTTTTTT
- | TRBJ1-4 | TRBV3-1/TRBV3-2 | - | CASSQNQDGEKLFF | TGTGCCAGCAGCCAAAATCAGGATGGGGAAAAACTGTTTTTT
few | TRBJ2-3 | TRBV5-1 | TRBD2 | CASSLWTSGALPDTQYF | TGCGCCAGCAGCTTGTGGACTAGCGGGGCACTACCAGATACGCAGTATTTT
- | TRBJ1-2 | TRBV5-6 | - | CASSLERNYGYTF | TGTGCCAGCAGCTTGGAACGGAACTATGGCTACACCTTC
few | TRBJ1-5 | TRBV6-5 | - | CASSRAGVDQPQHF | TGTGCCAGCAGTAGAGCAGGGGTCGATCAGCCCCAGCATTTT
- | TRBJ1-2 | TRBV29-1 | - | CSVGQGTSAIGYTF | TGCAGCGTGGGACAAGGGACATCAGCTATAGGCTACACCTTC
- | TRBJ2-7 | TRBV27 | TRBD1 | CASRVQGAQAYEQYF | TGTGCCAGCAGGGTGCAGGGGGCGCAGGCCTACGAGCAGTACTTC
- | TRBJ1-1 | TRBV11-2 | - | CASSGQRNTEAFF | TGTGCCAGCAGTGGACAGCGTAACACTGAAGCTTTCTTT
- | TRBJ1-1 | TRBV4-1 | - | CASSQVLRGNTEAFF | TGCGCCAGCAGCCAAGTTTTAAGGGGAAACACTGAAGCTTTCTTT